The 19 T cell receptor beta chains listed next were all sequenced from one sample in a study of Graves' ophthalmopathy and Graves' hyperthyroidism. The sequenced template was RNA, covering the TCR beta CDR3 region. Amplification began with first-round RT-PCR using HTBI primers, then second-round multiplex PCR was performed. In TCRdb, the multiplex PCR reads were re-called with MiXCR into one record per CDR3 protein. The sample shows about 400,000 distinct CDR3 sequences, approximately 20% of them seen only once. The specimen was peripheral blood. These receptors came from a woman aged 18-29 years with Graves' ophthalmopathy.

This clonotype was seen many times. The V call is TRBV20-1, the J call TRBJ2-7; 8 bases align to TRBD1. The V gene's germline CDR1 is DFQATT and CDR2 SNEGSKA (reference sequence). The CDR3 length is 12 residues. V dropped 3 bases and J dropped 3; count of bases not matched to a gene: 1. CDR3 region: CSARDRDYEQYF. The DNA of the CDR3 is TGCAGTGCTAGGGACAGGGACTACGAGCAGTACTTC.

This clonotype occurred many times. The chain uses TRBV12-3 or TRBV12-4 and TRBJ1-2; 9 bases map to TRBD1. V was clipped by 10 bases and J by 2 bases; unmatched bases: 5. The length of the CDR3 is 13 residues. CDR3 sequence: CATRDRDNYGYTF. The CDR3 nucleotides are TGTGCCACCAGGGACAGGGACAACTATGGCTACACCTTC.

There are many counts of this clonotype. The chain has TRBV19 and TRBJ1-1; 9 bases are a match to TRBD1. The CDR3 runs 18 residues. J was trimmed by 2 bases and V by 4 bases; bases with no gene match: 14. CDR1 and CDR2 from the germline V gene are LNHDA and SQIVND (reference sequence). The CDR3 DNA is TGTGCCAGTAGTACCGGGACAGGGCAATTAACTACAAACACTGAAGCTTTCTTT. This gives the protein CASSTGTGQLTTNTEAFF.

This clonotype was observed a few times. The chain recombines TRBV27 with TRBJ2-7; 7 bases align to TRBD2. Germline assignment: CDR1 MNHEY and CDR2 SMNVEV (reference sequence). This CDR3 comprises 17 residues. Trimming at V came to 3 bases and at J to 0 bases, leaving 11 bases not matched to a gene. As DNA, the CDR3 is TGTGCCAGCAGTTTGAAAGGACTGGGAGGGAGCTCCTACGAGCAGTACTTC. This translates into CASSLKGLGGSSYEQYF.

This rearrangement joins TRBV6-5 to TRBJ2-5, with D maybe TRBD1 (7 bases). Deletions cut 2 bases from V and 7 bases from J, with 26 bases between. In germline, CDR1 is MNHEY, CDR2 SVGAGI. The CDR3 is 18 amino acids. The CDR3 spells CASSYVGAGGSSGATQYF. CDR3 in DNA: TGTGCCAGCAGTTACGTCGGGGCAGGGGGTTCGTCGGGGGCGACCCAGTACTTC.

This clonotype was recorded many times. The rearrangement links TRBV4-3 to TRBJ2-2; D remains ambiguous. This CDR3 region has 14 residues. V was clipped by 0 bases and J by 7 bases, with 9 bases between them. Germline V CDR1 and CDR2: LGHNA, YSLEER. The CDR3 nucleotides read TGCGCCAGCAGCCAAGACAGAGAGTACGGGGAGCTGTTTTTT. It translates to CASSQDREYGELFF.

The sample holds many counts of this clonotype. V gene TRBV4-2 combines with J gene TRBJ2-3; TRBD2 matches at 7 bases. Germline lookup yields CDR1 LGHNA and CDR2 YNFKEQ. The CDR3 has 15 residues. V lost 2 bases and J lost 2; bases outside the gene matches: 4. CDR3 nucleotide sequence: TGTGCCAGCAGCCAACTTCTAGCGGCCACAGATACGCAGTATTTT. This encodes CASSQLLAATDTQYF.

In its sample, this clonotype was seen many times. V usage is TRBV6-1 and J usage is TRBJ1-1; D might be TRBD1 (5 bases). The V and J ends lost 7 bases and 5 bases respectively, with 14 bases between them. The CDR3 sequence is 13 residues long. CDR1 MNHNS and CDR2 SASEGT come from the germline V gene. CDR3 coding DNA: TGTGCCAGCACGGAAACAGGACGAACTGAAGCTTTCTTT. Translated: CASTETGRTEAFF.

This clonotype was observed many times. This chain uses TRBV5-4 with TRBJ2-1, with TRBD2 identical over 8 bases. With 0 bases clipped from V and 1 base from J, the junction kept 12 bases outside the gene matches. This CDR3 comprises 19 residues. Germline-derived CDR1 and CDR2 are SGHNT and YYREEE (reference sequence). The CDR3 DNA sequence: TGTGCCAGCAGCTTGGGGGTAGCGGGGACACCGAATTCCTACAATGAGCAGTTCTTC. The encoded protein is CASSLGVAGTPNSYNEQFF.

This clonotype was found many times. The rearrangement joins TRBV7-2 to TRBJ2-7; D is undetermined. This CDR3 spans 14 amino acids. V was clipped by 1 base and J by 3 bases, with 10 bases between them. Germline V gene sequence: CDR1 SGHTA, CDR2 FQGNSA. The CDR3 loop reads CASSLDNGFYEQYF. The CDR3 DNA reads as TGTGCCAGCAGCTTAGATAATGGTTTCTACGAGCAGTACTTC.

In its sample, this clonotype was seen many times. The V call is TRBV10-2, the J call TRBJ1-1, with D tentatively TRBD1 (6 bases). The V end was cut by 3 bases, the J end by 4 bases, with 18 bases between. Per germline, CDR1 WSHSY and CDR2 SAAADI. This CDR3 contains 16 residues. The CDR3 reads CASSERGAPRGTEAFF. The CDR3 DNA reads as TGCGCCAGCAGTGAACGGGGGGCCCCCCGGGGCACTGAAGCTTTCTTT.

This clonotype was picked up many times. CDR3 in DNA: TGCAGCGTTGAATTGGCGGGGGAAGAGACCCAGTACTTC. Residues: CSVELAGEETQYF. The J gene is TRBJ2-5, the V gene TRBV29-1, with TRBD2 identical over 7 bases. The CDR3 is made up of 13 amino acids. After removal of 2 bases from V and 3 bases from J, the junction contained 3 bases not matched to a gene. Germline V CDR1 and CDR2: SQVTM, ANQGSEA.

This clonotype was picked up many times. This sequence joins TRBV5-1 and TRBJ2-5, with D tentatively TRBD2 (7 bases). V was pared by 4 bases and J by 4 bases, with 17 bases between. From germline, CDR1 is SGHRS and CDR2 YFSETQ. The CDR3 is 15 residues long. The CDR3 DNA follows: TGCGCCAGCAGCCCGAGAGGGGGGGCCGGAGAGACCCAGTACTTC. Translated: CASSPRGGAGETQYF.

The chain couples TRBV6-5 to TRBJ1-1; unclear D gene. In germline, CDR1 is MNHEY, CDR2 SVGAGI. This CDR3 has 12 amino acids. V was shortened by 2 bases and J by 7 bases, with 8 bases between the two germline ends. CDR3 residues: CASSYALNEAFF. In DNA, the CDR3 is TGTGCCAGCAGTTACGCCCTAAATGAAGCTTTCTTT.

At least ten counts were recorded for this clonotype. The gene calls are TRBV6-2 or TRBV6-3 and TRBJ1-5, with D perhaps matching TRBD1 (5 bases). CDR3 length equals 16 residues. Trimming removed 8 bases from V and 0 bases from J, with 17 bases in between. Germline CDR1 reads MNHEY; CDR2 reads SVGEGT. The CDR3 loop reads CASDSSRGSSNQPQHF. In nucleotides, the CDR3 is TGTGCCAGCGATTCTTCGAGGGGCTCTAGCAATCAGCCCCAGCATTTT.

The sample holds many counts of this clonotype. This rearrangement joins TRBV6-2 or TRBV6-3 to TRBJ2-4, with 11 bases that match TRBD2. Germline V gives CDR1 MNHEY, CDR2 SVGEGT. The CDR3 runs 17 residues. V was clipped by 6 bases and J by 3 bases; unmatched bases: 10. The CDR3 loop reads CASSLYGLAGGKNIQYF. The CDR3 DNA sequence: TGTGCCAGCAGCCTATACGGACTAGCGGGTGGCAAAAACATTCAGTACTTC.

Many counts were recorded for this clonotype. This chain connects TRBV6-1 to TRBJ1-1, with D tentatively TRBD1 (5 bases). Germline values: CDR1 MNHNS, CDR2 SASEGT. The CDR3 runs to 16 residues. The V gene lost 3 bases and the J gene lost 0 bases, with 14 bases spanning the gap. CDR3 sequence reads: CASSEGQGPMNTEAFF. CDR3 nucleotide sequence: TGTGCCAGCAGTGAGGGGCAGGGCCCCATGAACACTGAAGCTTTCTTT.

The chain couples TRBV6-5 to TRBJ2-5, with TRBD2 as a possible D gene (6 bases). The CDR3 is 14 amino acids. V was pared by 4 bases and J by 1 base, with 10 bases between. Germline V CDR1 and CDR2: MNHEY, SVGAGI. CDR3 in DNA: TGTGCCAGCAGTTCCCCCGGGAGCCAAGAGACCCAGTACTTC. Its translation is CASSSPGSQETQYF.

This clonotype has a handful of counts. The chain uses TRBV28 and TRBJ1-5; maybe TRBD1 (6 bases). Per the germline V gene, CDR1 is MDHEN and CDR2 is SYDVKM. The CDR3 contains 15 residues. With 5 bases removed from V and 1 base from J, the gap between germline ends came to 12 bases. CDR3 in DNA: TGTGCCAGCAGTCCAATTACAGGGAGCAATCAGCCCCAGCATTTT. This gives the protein CASSPITGSNQPQHF.